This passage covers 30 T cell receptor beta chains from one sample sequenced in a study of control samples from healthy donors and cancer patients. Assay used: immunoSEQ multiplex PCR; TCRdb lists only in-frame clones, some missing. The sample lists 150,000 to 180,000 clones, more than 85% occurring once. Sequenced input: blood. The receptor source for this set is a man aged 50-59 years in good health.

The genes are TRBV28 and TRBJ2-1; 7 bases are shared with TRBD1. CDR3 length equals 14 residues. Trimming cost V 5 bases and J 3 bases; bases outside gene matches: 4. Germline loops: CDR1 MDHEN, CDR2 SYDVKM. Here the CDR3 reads CASSPRDSYNEQFF. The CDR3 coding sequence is TGTGCCAGCAGTCCCCGGGACAGCTACAATGAGCAGTTCTTC.

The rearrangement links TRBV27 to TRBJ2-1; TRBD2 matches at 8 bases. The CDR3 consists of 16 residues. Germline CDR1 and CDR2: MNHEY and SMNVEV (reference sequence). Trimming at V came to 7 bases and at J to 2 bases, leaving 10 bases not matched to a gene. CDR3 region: CASTPGGAGAYNEQFF. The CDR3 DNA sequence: TGTGCCAGCACCCCCGGGGGGGCGGGAGCCTACAATGAGCAGTTCTTC.

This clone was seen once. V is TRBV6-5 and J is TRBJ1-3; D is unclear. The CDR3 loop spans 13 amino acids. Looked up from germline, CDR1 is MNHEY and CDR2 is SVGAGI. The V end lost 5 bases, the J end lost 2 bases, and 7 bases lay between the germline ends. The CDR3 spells CASSRTAGNTIYF. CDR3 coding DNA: TGTGCCAGCAGTCGGACGGCTGGAAACACCATATATTTT.

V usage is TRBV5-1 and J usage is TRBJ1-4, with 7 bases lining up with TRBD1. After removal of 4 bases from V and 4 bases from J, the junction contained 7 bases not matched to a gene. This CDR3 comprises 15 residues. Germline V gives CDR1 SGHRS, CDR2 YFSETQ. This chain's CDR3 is CASSPDRVVNEKLFF. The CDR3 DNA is TGCGCCAGCAGCCCCGACAGGGTAGTTAATGAAAAACTGTTTTTT.

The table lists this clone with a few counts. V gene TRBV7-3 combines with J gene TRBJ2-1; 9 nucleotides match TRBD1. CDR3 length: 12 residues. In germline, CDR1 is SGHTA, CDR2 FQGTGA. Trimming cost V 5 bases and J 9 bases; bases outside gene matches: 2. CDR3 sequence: CASSPDRGEQFF. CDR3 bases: TGTGCCAGCAGCCCGGACAGGGGTGAGCAGTTCTTC.

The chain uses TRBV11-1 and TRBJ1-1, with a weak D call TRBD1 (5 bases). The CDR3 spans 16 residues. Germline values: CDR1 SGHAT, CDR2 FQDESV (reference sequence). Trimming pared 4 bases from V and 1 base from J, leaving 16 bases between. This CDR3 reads CASSSPAGWSNTEAFF. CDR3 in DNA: TGTGCCAGCAGCTCCCCCGCAGGGTGGTCGAACACTGAAGCTTTCTTT.

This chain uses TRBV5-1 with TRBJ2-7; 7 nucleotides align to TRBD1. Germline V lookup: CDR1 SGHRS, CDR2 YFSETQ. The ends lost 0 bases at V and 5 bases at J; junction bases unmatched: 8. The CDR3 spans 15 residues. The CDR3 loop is CASSLGAGGIDEQYF. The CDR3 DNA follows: TGCGCCAGCAGCTTGGGGGCAGGGGGAATTGACGAGCAGTACTTC.

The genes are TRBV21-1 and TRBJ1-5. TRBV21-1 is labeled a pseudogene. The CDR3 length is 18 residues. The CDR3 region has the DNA TGTGCCAGCAGCAAACCCGGGGGGAAGGGACAGTCATATCAGCCCCAGCATTTT. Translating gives CASSKPGGKGQSYQPQHF.

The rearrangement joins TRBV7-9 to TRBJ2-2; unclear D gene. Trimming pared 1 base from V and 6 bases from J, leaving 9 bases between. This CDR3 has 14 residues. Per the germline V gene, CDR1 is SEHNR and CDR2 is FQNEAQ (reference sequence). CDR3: CASSLDLTPGELFF. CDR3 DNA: TGTGCCAGCAGCTTAGACCTCACCCCCGGGGAGCTGTTTTTT.

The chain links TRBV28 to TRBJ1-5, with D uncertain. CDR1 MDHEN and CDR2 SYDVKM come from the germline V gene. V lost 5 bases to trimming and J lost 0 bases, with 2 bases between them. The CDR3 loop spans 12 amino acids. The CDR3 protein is CASSISNQPQHF. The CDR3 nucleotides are TGTGCCAGCAGTATTAGCAATCAGCCCCAGCATTTT.

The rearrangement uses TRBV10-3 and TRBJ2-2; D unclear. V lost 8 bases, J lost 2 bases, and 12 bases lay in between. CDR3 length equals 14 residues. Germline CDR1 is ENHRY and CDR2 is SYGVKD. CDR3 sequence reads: CAIPLGINTGELFF. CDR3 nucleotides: TGTGCCATCCCCCTTGGCATAAACACCGGGGAGCTGTTTTTT.

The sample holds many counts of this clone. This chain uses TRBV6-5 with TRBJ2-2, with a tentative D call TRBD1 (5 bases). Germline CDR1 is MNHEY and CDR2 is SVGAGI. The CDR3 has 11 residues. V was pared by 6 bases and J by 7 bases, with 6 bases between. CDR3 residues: CASSQGGELFF. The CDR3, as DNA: TGTGCCAGCAGCCAGGGCGGGGAGCTGTTTTTT.

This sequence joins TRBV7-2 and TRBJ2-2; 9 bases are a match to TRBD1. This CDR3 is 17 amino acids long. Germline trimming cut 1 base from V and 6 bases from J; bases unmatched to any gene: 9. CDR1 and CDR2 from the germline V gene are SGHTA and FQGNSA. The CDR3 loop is CASSLVGQGWSAGELFF. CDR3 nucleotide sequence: TGTGCCAGCAGCTTAGTGGGACAGGGATGGTCCGCCGGGGAGCTGTTTTTT. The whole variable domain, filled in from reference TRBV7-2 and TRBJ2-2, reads GAGVSQSPSNKVTEKGKDVELRCDPISGHTALYWYRQSLGQGLEFLIYFQGNSAPDKSGLPSDRFSAERTGGSVSTLTIQRTQQEDSAVYLCASSLVGQGWSAGELFFGEGSRLTVL.

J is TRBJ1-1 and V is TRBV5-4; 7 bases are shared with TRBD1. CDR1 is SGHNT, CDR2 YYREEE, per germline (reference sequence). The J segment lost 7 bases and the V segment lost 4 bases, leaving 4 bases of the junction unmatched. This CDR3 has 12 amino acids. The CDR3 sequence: CASSTTGLEAFF. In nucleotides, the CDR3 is TGTGCCAGCAGCACGACAGGGCTTGAAGCTTTCTTT.

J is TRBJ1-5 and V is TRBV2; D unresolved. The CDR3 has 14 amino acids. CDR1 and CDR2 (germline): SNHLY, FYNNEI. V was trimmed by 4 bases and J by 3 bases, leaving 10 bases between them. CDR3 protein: CASSGYGLNQPQHF. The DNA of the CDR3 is TGTGCCAGCAGTGGGTACGGACTCAATCAGCCCCAGCATTTT.

The CDR3: CASNSRDSNQPQHF. As DNA, the CDR3 is TGTGCCAGTAACTCCCGGGACAGCAATCAGCCCCAGCATTTT. J is TRBJ1-5 and V is TRBV19, with D maybe TRBD1 (5 bases). This CDR3 has 14 amino acids. Germline V CDR1 and CDR2: LNHDA, SQIVND (reference sequence). Trimming cost V 7 bases and J 1 base, with 11 bases left between them.

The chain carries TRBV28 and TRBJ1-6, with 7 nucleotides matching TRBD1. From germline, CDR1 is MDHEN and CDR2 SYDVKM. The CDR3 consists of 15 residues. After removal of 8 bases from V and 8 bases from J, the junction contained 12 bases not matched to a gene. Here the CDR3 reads CASSLEGARDSPLHF. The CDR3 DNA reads TGTGCCAGCTCATTGGAGGGGGCAAGGGATTCACCCCTCCACTTT. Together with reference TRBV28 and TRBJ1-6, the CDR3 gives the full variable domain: DVKVTQSSRYLVKRTGEKVFLECVQDMDHENMFWYRQDPGLGLRLIYFSYDVKMKEKGDIPEGYSVSREKKERFSLILESASTNQTSMYLCASSLEGARDSPLHFGNGTRLTVT.

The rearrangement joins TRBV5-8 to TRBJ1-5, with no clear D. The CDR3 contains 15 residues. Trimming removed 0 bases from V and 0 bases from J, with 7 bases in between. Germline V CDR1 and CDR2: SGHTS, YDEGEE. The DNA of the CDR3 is TGTGCCAGCAGCTTGGCCGGTAATAGCAATCAGCCCCAGCATTTT. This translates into CASSLAGNSNQPQHF.

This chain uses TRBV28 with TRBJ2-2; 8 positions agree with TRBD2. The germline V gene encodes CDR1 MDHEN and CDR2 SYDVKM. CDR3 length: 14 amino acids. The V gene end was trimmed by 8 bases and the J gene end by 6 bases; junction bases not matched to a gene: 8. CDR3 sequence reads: CASWPGLASGELFF. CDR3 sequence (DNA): TGTGCCAGCTGGCCCGGACTAGCATCCGGGGAGCTGTTTTTT.

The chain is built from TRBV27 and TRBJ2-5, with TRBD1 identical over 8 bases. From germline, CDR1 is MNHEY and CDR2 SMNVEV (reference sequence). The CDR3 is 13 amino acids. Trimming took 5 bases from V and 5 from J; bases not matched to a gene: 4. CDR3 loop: CASSLTGDETQYF. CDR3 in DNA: TGTGCCAGCAGTCTGACAGGGGATGAGACCCAGTACTTC.

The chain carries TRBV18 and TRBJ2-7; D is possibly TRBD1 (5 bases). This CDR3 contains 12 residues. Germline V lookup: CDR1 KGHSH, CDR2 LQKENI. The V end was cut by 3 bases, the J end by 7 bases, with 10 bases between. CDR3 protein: CASSPRAREQYF. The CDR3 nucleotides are TGTGCCAGCTCACCCAGGGCGCGGGAGCAGTACTTC.

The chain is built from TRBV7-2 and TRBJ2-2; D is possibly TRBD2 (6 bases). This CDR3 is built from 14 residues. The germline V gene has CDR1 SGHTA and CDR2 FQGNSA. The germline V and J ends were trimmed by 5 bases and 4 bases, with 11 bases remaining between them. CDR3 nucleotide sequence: TGTGCCAGCAGCCCCGTGCGGGGCACCGGGGAGCTGTTTTTT. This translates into CASSPVRGTGELFF.

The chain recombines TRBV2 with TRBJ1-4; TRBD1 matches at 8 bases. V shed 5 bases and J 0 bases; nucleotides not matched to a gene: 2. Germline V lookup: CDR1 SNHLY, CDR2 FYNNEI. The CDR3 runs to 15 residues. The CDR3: CASSPQGATNEKLFF. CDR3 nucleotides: TGTGCCAGCAGTCCACAGGGGGCAACTAATGAAAAACTGTTTTTT.

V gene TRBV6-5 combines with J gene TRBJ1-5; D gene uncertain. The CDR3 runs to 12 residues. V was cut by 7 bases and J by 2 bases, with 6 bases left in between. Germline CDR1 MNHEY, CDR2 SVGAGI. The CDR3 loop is CASTTGNQPQHF. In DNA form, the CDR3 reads TGTGCCAGCACGACGGGCAATCAGCCCCAGCATTTT.

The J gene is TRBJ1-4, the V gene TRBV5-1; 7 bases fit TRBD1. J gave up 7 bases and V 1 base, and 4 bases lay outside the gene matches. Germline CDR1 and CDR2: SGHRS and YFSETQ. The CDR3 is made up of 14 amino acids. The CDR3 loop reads CASSLTGEAEKLFF. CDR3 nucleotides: TGCGCCAGCAGCTTGACAGGGGAAGCTGAAAAACTGTTTTTT.

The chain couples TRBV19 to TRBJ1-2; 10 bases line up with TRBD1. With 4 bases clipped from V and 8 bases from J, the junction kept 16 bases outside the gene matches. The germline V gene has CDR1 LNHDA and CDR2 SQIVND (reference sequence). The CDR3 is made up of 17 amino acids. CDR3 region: CASSTGTGASSGQGYTF. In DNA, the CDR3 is TGTGCCAGTAGTACCGGGACAGGGGCGAGCAGCGGGCAAGGCTACACCTTC.

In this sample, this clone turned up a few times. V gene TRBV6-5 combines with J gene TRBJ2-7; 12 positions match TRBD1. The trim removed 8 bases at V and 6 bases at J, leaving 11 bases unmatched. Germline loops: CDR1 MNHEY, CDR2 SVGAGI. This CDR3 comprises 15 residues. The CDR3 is CASSSSGTGGLEQYF. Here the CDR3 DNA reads TGTGCCAGCTCTTCCAGTGGGACAGGGGGCCTCGAGCAGTACTTC.

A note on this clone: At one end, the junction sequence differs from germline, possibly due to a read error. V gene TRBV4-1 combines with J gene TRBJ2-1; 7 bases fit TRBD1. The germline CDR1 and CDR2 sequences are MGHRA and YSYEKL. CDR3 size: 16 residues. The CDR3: CASSKEGAGSYNEQFF. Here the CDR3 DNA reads TGCGCCAGCAGCAAAGAGGGGGCGGGCTCCTACAATGAGCAGTTCTTC.

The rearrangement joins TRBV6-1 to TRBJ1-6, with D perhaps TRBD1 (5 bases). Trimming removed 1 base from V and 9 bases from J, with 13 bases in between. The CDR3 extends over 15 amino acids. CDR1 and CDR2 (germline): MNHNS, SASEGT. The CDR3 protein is CASSEVGTGGSPLHF. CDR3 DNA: TGTGCCAGCAGTGAAGTGGGGACCGGGGGTTCACCCCTCCACTTT.

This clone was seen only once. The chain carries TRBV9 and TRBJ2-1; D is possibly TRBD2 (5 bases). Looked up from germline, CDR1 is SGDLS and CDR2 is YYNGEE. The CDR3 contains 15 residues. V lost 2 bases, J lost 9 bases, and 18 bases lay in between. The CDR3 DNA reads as TGTGCCAGCAGCGTTGTTGCGGGCCCACGGAGTGAGCAGTTCTTC. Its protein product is CASSVVAGPRSEQFF.